This T cell receptor (beta chain) derives from a study of CD8+ T cells in alopecia areata. Study-level findings and limits: More clonal than normal scalp was lesional scalp, particularly alopecia totalis/universalis. Normal-skin resident alphabeta T cells also appear among scalp sample sequences.

A word on this clone: What it binds is not known.

Sorting of the five patients' CD4+ cells gave CD25+CD127- cells as the output. Alopecia areata patients had lesional scalp punch biopsies and peripheral blood taken from them. Isolated RNA was reverse transcribed into cDNA used as the sequencing template. The protocol was immunoSEQ multiplex PCR, while the TCRdb copy is restricted to in-frame clones and leaves out a portion. The sample lists more than 11,000 clones, around three fifths occurring once. With 6 bases removed from V and 6 bases from J, the gap between germline ends came to 7 bases. The CDR3 covers 11 residues. Germline V gene data show CDR1 as SEHNR and CDR2 as FQNEAQ (reference sequence).

This sequence originates from a human donor with alopecia areata. J is TRBJ2-3 and V is TRBV7-9; no clear D gene. Sequencing used CD4+ Tregs sorted from blood. CDR3 DNA: TGTGCCAGCAGATTTGGGGATACGCAGTATTTT. Encoded protein: CASRFGDTQYF.